The 11 T cell receptor beta chains listed next were all sequenced from one sample in a study of blood T cell repertoires in COVID-19. Here immunoSEQ multiplex PCR was the method, and the copy in TCRdb shows in-frame clones only, minus some. The table shows around 190,000 clones, with 84% occurring only once. Sequenced input: peripheral blood. The receptors come from a human donor in a cohort sampled during active COVID-19.

The J gene is TRBJ1-1, the V gene TRBV18; D is ambiguous. V was trimmed by 3 bases and J by 1 base, leaving 18 bases between them. This CDR3 comprises 17 residues. The germline gives CDR1 KGHSH, CDR2 LQKENI. The CDR3 spells CASSPQLSGGPNTEAFF. The CDR3 nucleotides read TGTGCCAGCTCACCTCAATTGAGCGGAGGTCCGAACACTGAAGCTTTCTTT.

The chain links TRBV7-2 to TRBJ1-5, with D possibly being TRBD1 (6 bases). CDR3 length: 17 residues. V gave up 5 bases and J gave up 0 bases, with 17 bases separating them. Germline lookup yields CDR1 SGHTA and CDR2 FQGNSA. The CDR3 DNA reads TGTGCCAGCAGCCCTAATTCCGGGACAAATAGCAATCAGCCCCAGCATTTT. This translates into CASSPNSGTNSNQPQHF.

V gene TRBV6-5 combines with J gene TRBJ2-1; weak D call: TRBD1 (5 bases). The germline V gene encodes CDR1 MNHEY and CDR2 SVGAGI. Trimming took 6 bases from V and 4 from J, leaving 13 bases between them. The CDR3 consists of 14 residues. The CDR3 region has the DNA TGTGCCAGCAGCATCGCCAGACAGTACAATGAGCAGTTCTTC. It specifies CASSIARQYNEQFF.

The V and J genes are TRBV15 and TRBJ2-7, with D perhaps matching TRBD1 (6 bases). In germline, CDR1 is LNHNV, CDR2 YYDKDF (reference sequence). The CDR3 covers 14 residues. Trimming stripped 4 bases from V and 2 bases from J, with 12 bases between. CDR3: CATSIRGPPYEQYF. The CDR3 DNA reads as TGTGCCACCAGCATCAGGGGTCCCCCCTACGAGCAGTACTTC. The full variable domain, in which reference TRBV15 and TRBJ2-7 provide the parts outside the CDR3, is DAMVIQNPRYQVTQFGKPVTLSCSQTLNHNVMYWYQQKSSQAPKLLFHYYDKDFNNEADTPDNFQSRRPNTSFCFLDIRSPGLGDTAMYLCATSIRGPPYEQYFGPGTRLTVT.

The chain links TRBV20-1 to TRBJ2-1; D not certain. This CDR3 has 10 amino acids. Deletions cut 7 bases from V and 4 bases from J, with 5 bases between. Germline CDR1 DFQATT, CDR2 SNEGSKA (reference sequence). The chain's CDR3 is CSVRYNEQFF. CDR3 bases: TGCAGTGTTCGGTACAATGAGCAGTTCTTC.

The chain links TRBV27 to TRBJ2-7, with TRBD1 identical over 8 bases. The ends lost 5 bases at V and 0 bases at J; junction bases unmatched: 6. The germline V gene has CDR1 MNHEY and CDR2 SMNVEV (reference sequence). The CDR3 sequence is 15 residues long. The CDR3 DNA follows: TGTGCCAGCAGTCAGAGGACAGGGAGCTCCTACGAGCAGTACTTC. The encoded protein is CASSQRTGSSYEQYF.

The chain joins TRBV14 to TRBJ2-7, with 7 bases matching TRBD2. Germline V gene data show CDR1 as SGHDN and CDR2 as FVKESK. V was pared by 1 base and J by 2 bases, with 8 bases of the junction left unmatched. The CDR3 runs 16 residues. The CDR3 DNA reads as TGTGCCAGCAGCCAAGGTGTCCTAGCGGCTACCTACGAGCAGTACTTC. Translated, it gives CASSQGVLAATYEQYF.

The rearrangement uses TRBV28 and TRBJ1-2, with TRBD1 identical over 8 bases. In germline, CDR1 is MDHEN, CDR2 SYDVKM. The CDR3 sequence is 14 residues long. V was pared by 5 bases and J by 5 bases, with 7 bases of the junction left unmatched. Here the CDR3 reads CASSPGQGLYGYTF. The DNA for the CDR3 is TGTGCCAGCAGTCCCGGACAGGGCCTATATGGCTACACCTTC.

This clone appeared a few times. The chain has TRBV10-1 and TRBJ1-2; 10 nucleotides agree with TRBD1. V lost 11 bases to trimming and J lost 8 bases; unmatched junction nucleotides: 14. The germline gives CDR1 WNHNN, CDR2 SYGVQD (reference sequence). The CDR3 is made up of 14 amino acids. For the CDR3, the DNA is TGCGCCCGCCTGATCGGGACAGGGGAAGCGGGCTACACCTTC. Its protein is CARLIGTGEAGYTF.

This rearrangement joins TRBV7-9 to TRBJ2-2, with 10 bases aligning to TRBD2. Germline V gene sequence: CDR1 SEHNR, CDR2 FQNEAQ (reference sequence). J lost 4 bases, V lost 11 bases, and 7 bases had no gene match. The CDR3 has 14 amino acids. CDR3 loop: CAGLAGGGTGELFF. The CDR3 nucleotides are TGTGCCGGATTAGCGGGAGGTGGCACCGGGGAGCTGTTTTTT. Combining the CDR3 with reference TRBV7-9 and TRBJ2-2 gives the whole variable domain DTGVSQNPRHKITKRGQNVTFRCDPISEHNRLYWYRQTLGQGPEFLTYFQNEAQLEKSRLLSDRFSAERPKGSFSTLEIQRTEQGDSAMYLCAGLAGGGTGELFFGEGSRLTVL.

This clone was observed once. V is TRBV27 and J is TRBJ2-1; a weak D match, TRBD1 (5 bases). Germline CDR1 and CDR2: MNHEY and SMNVEV (reference sequence). Deletions cut 5 bases from V and 0 bases from J, with 14 bases between. The CDR3 sequence is 16 residues long. CDR3 in amino acids: CASSPSIGASYNEQFF. CDR3 bases: TGTGCCAGCAGTCCCTCAATTGGGGCCTCCTACAATGAGCAGTTCTTC.